This T cell receptor (beta chain) was captured in a study of blood T cell repertoires in COVID-19. Study details: Samples representing acute and convalescent COVID-19 were sourced from the United States, Italy and Spain. Nucleic acid was either cDNA or gDNA, and it came from T cells, B-cell-depleted T cells, or PBMCs.

This CDR3 is built from 15 residues. V shed 2 bases and J 7 bases; nucleotides not matched to a gene: 7. Germline assignment: CDR1 SGHRS and CDR2 YFSETQ. Original analysis: Reference gene primer amplification gave nucleated cell count estimates. TCRdb's table, derived via immunoSEQ multiplex PCR, lists solely in-frame clones and lacks some. D and trimming come from the DNA, and the V and J calls and clone size come from that table. The sample holds roughly 330,000 clones, approximately 90% seen once. Sequenced input: peripheral blood. The chain carries TRBV5-1 and TRBJ1-5; 9 bases are a match to TRBD1. The TCR sequence derives from a woman aged 50 to 60 with active or convalescent COVID-19. The CDR3 protein is CASSFGTGPPQPQHF. The CDR3 DNA is TGCGCCAGCAGCTTTGGGACAGGGCCGCCCCAGCCCCAGCATTTT.